These 5 T cell receptor beta chains share one sample of origin, sequenced in a study of T cell changes during pregnancy in multiple sclerosis. The method was immunoSEQ multiplex PCR; TCRdb's version includes in-frame clones alone and lacks a portion of them. The sample shows roughly 31,000 clones, approximately 88% of them seen only once. The material was CD8+ T cells from peripheral blood mononuclear cells, obtained before pregnancy. All receptors come from a female donor with multiple sclerosis, enrolled in a pregnancy study.

The gene calls are TRBV27 and TRBJ2-5; maybe TRBD1 (6 bases). This CDR3 contains 15 residues. V was shortened by 2 bases and J by 5 bases, with 15 bases between the two germline ends. Germline CDR1 is MNHEY and CDR2 is SMNVEV (reference sequence). CDR3 coding DNA: TGTGCCAGCAGTTTACTCGGACAGAGGCGCGAGACCCAGTACTTC. Its translation: CASSLLGQRRETQYF.

This rearrangement joins TRBV27 to TRBJ1-5; D may be TRBD1 (6 bases). The germline V gene has CDR1 MNHEY and CDR2 SMNVEV (reference sequence). The V and J ends lost 5 bases and 2 bases respectively, with 13 bases between them. CDR3 length equals 15 residues. CDR3 amino acids: CASSTWDTRNQPQHF. Written as DNA, the CDR3 is TGTGCCAGCAGTACGTGGGACACACGCAATCAGCCCCAGCATTTT.

This CDR3 is CASSFTSRPYNEQFF. The DNA for the CDR3 is TGTGCCAGCAGCTTTACTAGCCGCCCCTACAATGAGCAGTTCTTC. This sequence joins TRBV5-4 and TRBJ2-1; D possibly corresponds to TRBD2 (6 bases). The ends were cut back, 2 bases at V and 2 bases at J, with 11 bases in the middle. The CDR3 contains 15 residues. The V gene's germline CDR1 is SGHNT and CDR2 YYREEE (reference sequence).

V usage is TRBV13 and J usage is TRBJ1-6; the match to TRBD1 covers 7 bases. This CDR3 comprises 15 residues. The germline V gene encodes CDR1 PRHDT and CDR2 FYEKMQ (reference sequence). Trimming cost V 5 bases and J 10 bases; bases outside gene matches: 11. The CDR3 spells CASSESGGIRSPLHF. In DNA, the CDR3 is TGTGCCAGCAGCGAATCAGGGGGTATAAGGTCACCCCTCCACTTT.

The genes are TRBV7-9 and TRBJ2-7, with 11 bases aligning to TRBD1. The CDR3 contains 17 residues. Germline lookup yields CDR1 SEHNR and CDR2 FQNEAQ (reference sequence). V lost 5 bases, J lost 2 bases, and 11 bases stayed unmatched. CDR3 sequence reads: CASSPTPGQGVPYEQYF. The CDR3 region has the DNA TGTGCCAGCAGCCCTACACCGGGACAGGGGGTTCCCTACGAGCAGTACTTC.